This T cell receptor beta chain is from a study of T cell changes during pregnancy in multiple sclerosis. The assay was immunoSEQ multiplex PCR, and TCRdb's table has in-frame clones only and misses some. The table records about 40,000 clones, 88% of them present only once. Turning to this clone: One end of the junction varies from germline; a read error may be responsible.

The sample here was peripheral blood, taken in the first trimester of pregnancy. This TCR came from a female donor in good health, enrolled as a control in a pregnancy study.

CDR3 DNA: TGTGCCAGCAGTAACCGGAGGGCTCGGGACTTC. Its translation: CASSNRRARDF. The V call is TRBV28, the J call TRBJ2-4; D may be TRBD2 (6 bases). Looked up from germline, CDR1 is MDHEN and CDR2 is SYDVKM. CDR3 length: 11 amino acids. Complete variable domain (other parts from reference TRBV28 and TRBJ2-4): DVKVTQSSRYLVKRTGEKVFLECVQDMDHENMFWYRQDPGLGLRLIYFSYDVKMKEKGDIPEGYSVSREKKERFSLILESASTNQTSMYLCASSNRRARDFGAGTRLSVL.